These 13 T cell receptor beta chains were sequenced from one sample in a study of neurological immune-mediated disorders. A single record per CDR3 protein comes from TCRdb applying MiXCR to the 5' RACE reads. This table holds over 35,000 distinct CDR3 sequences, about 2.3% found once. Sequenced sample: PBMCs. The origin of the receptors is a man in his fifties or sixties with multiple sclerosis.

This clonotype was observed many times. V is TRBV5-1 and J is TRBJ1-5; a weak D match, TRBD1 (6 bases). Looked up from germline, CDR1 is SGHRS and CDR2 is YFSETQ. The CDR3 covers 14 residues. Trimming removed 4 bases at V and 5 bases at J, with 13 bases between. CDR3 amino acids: CASSMDPGDQPQHF. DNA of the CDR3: TGCGCCAGCAGCATGGACCCAGGGGATCAGCCCCAGCATTTT.

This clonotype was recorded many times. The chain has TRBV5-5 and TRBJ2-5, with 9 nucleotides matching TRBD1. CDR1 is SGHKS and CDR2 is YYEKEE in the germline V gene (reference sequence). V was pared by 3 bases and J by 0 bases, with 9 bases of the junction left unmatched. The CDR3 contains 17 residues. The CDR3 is CASSWGQGRWYQETQYF. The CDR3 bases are TGTGCCAGCAGCTGGGGACAGGGCAGATGGTACCAAGAGACCCAGTACTTC.

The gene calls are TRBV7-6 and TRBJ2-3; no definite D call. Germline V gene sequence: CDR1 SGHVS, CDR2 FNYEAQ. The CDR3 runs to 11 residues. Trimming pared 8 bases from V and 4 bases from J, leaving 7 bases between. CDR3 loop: CASGRSDTQYF. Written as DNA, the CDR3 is TGTGCCAGCGGCCGTTCAGATACGCAGTATTTT.

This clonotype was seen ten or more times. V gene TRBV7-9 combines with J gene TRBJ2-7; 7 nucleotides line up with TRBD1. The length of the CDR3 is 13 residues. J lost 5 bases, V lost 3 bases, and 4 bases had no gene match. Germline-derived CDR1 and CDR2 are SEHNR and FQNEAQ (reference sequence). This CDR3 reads CASSFYRGHEQYF. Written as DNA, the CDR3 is TGTGCCAGCAGCTTCTACAGGGGCCACGAGCAGTACTTC.

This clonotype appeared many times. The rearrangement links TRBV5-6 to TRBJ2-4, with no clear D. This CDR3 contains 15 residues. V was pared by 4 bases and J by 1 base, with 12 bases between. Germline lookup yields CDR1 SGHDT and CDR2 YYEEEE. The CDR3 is CASSPFVKAKNIQYF. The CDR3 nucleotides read TGTGCCAGCAGCCCCTTCGTCAAGGCCAAAAACATTCAGTACTTC.

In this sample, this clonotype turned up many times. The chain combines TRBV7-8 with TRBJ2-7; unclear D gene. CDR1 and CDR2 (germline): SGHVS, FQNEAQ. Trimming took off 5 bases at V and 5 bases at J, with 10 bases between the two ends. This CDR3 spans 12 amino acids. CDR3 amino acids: CASSHSQDEQYF. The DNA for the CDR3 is TGTGCCAGCAGCCACTCCCAAGACGAGCAGTACTTC.

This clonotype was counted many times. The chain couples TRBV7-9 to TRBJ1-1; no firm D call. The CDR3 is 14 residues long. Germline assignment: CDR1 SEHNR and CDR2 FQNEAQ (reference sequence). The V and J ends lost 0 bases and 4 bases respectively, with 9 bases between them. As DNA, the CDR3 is TGTGCCAGCAGCTTAGCTGGACCGAGCACTGAAGCTTTCTTT. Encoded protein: CASSLAGPSTEAFF. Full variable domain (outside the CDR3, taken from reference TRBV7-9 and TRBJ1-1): DTGVSQNPRHKITKRGQNVTFRCDPISEHNRLYWYRQTLGQGPEFLTYFQNEAQLEKSRLLSDRFSAERPKGSFSTLEIQRTEQGDSAMYLCASSLAGPSTEAFFGQGTRLTVV.

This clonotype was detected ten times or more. For the CDR3, the DNA is TGCGCCAGCAGCTTTATCGCACGGCCGAACACCGGGGAGCTGTTTTTT. It codes for CASSFIARPNTGELFF. The gene calls are TRBV5-1 and TRBJ2-2; D is unresolved. Per germline, CDR1 SGHRS and CDR2 YFSETQ. This CDR3 is built from 16 residues. V was cut by 2 bases and J by 0 bases, with 11 bases left in between.

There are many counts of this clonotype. CDR3 sequence: CASSYSMVLGGNYEQYF. The CDR3, as DNA: TGTGCCAGCAGTTACTCGATGGTCCTAGGGGGCAACTACGAGCAGTACTTC. V gene TRBV6-5 combines with J gene TRBJ2-7; 7 nucleotides match TRBD1. CDR3 length: 17 residues. Germline V gives CDR1 MNHEY, CDR2 SVGAGI. V was clipped by 0 bases and J by 3 bases; unmatched bases: 11.

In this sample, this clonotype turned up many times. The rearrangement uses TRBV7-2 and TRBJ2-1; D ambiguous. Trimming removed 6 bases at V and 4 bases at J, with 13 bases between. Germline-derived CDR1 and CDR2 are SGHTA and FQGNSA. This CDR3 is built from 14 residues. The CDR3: CASRGWYDYNEQFF. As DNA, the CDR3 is TGTGCCAGCAGGGGGTGGTACGATTACAATGAGCAGTTCTTC. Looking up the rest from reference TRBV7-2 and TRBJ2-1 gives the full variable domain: GAGVSQSPSNKVTEKGKDVELRCDPISGHTALYWYRQSLGQGLEFLIYFQGNSAPDKSGLPSDRFSAERTGGSVSTLTIQRTQQEDSAVYLCASRGWYDYNEQFFGPGTRLTVL.

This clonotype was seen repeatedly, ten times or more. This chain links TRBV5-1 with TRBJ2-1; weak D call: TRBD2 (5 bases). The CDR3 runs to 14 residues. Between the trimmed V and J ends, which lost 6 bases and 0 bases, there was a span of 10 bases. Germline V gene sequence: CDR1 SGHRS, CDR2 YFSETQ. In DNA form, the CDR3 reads TGCGCCAGCACCGTAGCGAGCTCCTACAATGAGCAGTTCTTC. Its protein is CASTVASSYNEQFF.

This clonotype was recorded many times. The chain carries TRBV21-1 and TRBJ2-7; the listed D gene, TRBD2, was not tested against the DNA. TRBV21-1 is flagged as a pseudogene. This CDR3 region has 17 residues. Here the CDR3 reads CASSVLIAPPCSYEQYF. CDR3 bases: TGTGCCAGCAGCGTACTGATTGCACCTCCGTGCTCCTACGAGCAGTACTTC.

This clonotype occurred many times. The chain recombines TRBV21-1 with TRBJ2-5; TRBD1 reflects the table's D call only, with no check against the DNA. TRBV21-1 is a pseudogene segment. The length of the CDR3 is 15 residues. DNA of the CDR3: TGTGCCAGCAGCAAAGCTCCAGGGGGCCAAGAGACCCAGTACTTC. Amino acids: CASSKAPGGQETQYF.